What follows are 16 T cell receptor beta chains derived from one specimen sequenced in a study of blood T cell repertoires in COVID-19. Only in-frame clones appear in the TCRdb table, and some are missing; sequencing was by immunoSEQ multiplex PCR. The data hold 50,000 to 75,000 clones, with more than 70% observed a single time. The sample taken for sequencing was peripheral blood. These receptors were obtained from a man in his sixties with acute or convalescent COVID-19.

The rearrangement joins TRBV11-2 to TRBJ1-1, with TRBD1 as a possible D gene (5 bases). The CDR3 is 16 residues long. The V end was cut by 5 bases, the J end by 1 base, with 17 bases between. Germline V CDR1 and CDR2: SGHAT, FQNNGV. The CDR3 coding sequence is TGTGCCAGCAGCCCTGACGGGCTGGGGGGGAACACTGAAGCTTTCTTT. Translated: CASSPDGLGGNTEAFF.

The CDR3 is CASSQNRETEAFF. The CDR3 coding sequence is TGTGCCAGCTCTCAAAACAGGGAAACTGAAGCTTTCTTT. J is TRBJ1-1 and V is TRBV18; maybe TRBD1 (6 bases). CDR3 length: 13 amino acids. V lost 6 bases, J lost 5 bases, and 13 bases lay in between. CDR1 is KGHSH and CDR2 is LQKENI in the germline V gene.

This chain connects TRBV20-1 to TRBJ2-5, with 11 bases lining up with TRBD2. Germline CDR1 DFQATT, CDR2 SNEGSKA (reference sequence). The CDR3 has 15 residues. Germline trimming cut 3 bases from V and 5 bases from J; bases unmatched to any gene: 8. The chain's CDR3 is CSASLAGGRDETQYF. CDR3 DNA: TGCAGTGCTAGTCTAGCGGGGGGCAGGGACGAGACCCAGTACTTC.

This clone was seen only a few times. This chain uses TRBV5-1 with TRBJ2-7, with 9 bases lining up with TRBD1. With 0 bases clipped from V and 6 bases from J, the junction kept 10 bases outside the gene matches. CDR1 and CDR2 (germline): SGHRS, YFSETQ. The CDR3 has 16 residues. CDR3 protein: CASSLVAGTGQGEQYF. As DNA, the CDR3 is TGCGCCAGCAGCTTGGTCGCCGGGACAGGGCAGGGCGAGCAGTACTTC.

The table lists this clone with a count of one. The chain recombines TRBV7-3 with TRBJ2-5; 10 bases map to TRBD2. The trim removed 3 bases at V and 6 bases at J, leaving 4 bases unmatched. The CDR3 extends over 14 amino acids. Germline V gene lookup returns CDR1 SGHTA and CDR2 FQGTGA. CDR3 region: CASSLSGGAKTQYF. The CDR3 nucleotides are TGTGCCAGCAGCTTGAGCGGGGGGGCGAAGACCCAGTACTTC.

The chain combines TRBV7-9 with TRBJ1-2; D remains ambiguous. Germline loops: CDR1 SEHNR, CDR2 FQNEAQ (reference sequence). The V end was cut by 8 bases, the J end by 0 bases, with 10 bases between. CDR3 length equals 13 residues. CDR3 in DNA: TGTGCCAGCGAGGGCCGCTCTAACTATGGCTACACCTTC. Translating it yields CASEGRSNYGYTF.

The chain employs TRBV6-5 and TRBJ2-1; D possibly corresponds to TRBD1 (6 bases). Germline lookup yields CDR1 MNHEY and CDR2 SVGAGI. This CDR3 comprises 13 residues. Trimming left V 6 bases short and J 2 bases short, with 8 bases between. This CDR3 reads CASRQGTYNEQFF. The CDR3 DNA reads as TGTGCCAGCAGGCAGGGGACCTACAATGAGCAGTTCTTC.

The gene calls are TRBV5-4 and TRBJ2-5; tentatively, D is TRBD1 (5 bases). Trimming pared 1 base from V and 5 bases from J, leaving 12 bases between. Germline loops: CDR1 SGHNT, CDR2 YYREEE (reference sequence). The CDR3 totals 14 residues. The CDR3 DNA reads as TGTGCCAGCAGCTTGATCGCACAGGTGGAGACCCAGTACTTC. Encoded protein: CASSLIAQVETQYF.

The chain joins TRBV2 to TRBJ1-5, with TRBD1 as a possible D gene (5 bases). The CDR3 has 16 amino acids. Germline assignment: CDR1 SNHLY and CDR2 FYNNEI. V dropped 7 bases and J dropped 0 bases, with 16 bases sitting between them. The CDR3 region has the DNA TGTGCCAGCATGGGGATCCCAGGGCTTAGCAATCAGCCCCAGCATTTT. Amino acid sequence: CASMGIPGLSNQPQHF.

This clone was seen a single time. The CDR3 loop is CASSQDGTRGRMNTEAFF. CDR3 coding DNA: TGTGCCAGCAGCCAAGATGGGACCCGGGGGAGGATGAACACTGAAGCTTTCTTT. This chain joins TRBV3-1 (or the pseudogene TRBV3-2) and TRBJ1-1, with D possibly TRBD1 on 5 matching bases. V was pared by 0 bases and J by 0 bases, with 17 bases between. Germline V gene data show CDR1 as LGHDT and CDR2 as YNNKEL (reference sequence). The CDR3 has 18 residues.

This clone has a single count. The chain joins TRBV5-1 to TRBJ2-5; 9 bases agree with TRBD2. The V gene's germline CDR1 is SGHRS and CDR2 YFSETQ. V lost 7 bases, J lost 6 bases, and 13 bases stayed unmatched. The CDR3 loop spans 15 amino acids. The CDR3 region is CASSPVAGDFKTQYF. CDR3 bases: TGCGCCAGCTCCCCGGTAGCGGGGGATTTTAAGACCCAGTACTTC.

The chain recombines TRBV6-1 with TRBJ2-5, with TRBD1 identical over 8 bases. Germline V CDR1 and CDR2: MNHNS, SASEGT. The CDR3 covers 17 residues. V shed 2 bases and J 2 bases; nucleotides not matched to a gene: 10. The CDR3 spells CASSESAGGYSQETQYF. The CDR3 coding sequence is TGTGCCAGCAGTGAATCAGCAGGGGGCTATTCTCAAGAGACCCAGTACTTC.

The V gene is TRBV2, the J gene TRBJ1-5; a possible D gene is TRBD1 (6 bases). The CDR3 runs to 15 residues. V lost 4 bases and J lost 2, with 12 bases in between. The germline V gene has CDR1 SNHLY and CDR2 FYNNEI. The CDR3 nucleotides are TGTGCCAGCAGTGTGGTAGGGGGTGGCAATCAGCCCCAGCATTTT. This sequence encodes CASSVVGGGNQPQHF.

V gene TRBV6-6 combines with J gene TRBJ2-1; tentative D call: TRBD1 (6 bases). CDR3 length: 15 residues. V lost 4 bases, J lost 0 bases, and 10 bases lay in between. Germline V gene data show CDR1 as MNHNY and CDR2 as SVGAGI (reference sequence). CDR3 nucleotides: TGTGCCAGCAGTTCAGGGACAAGCTCCTACAATGAGCAGTTCTTC. Its translation is CASSSGTSSYNEQFF.

V usage is TRBV3-1 (or the pseudogene TRBV3-2) and J usage is TRBJ2-1; D is perhaps TRBD2 (7 bases). Looked up from germline, CDR1 is LGHDT and CDR2 is YNNKEL (reference sequence). CDR3 size: 15 residues. V shed 1 base and J shed 9 bases, with 16 bases lying between them. DNA for the CDR3: TGTGCCAGCAGCCAAGTCGGGGGGCGGGAACCTGAGCAGTTCTTC. Translated: CASSQVGGREPEQFF.

This chain joins TRBV5-1 and TRBJ1-3, with D unresolved. The CDR3 contains 14 residues. Trimming cost V 4 bases and J 2 bases, with 10 bases left between them. Germline V gene sequence: CDR1 SGHRS, CDR2 YFSETQ. The chain's CDR3 is CASSLLGPGNTIYF. The CDR3 DNA is TGCGCCAGCAGCCTCCTGGGCCCTGGAAACACCATATATTTT.